This T cell receptor (beta chain) appears in the sequencing data of a study of lymphopenia after photon versus proton radiotherapy. This clone has just a few counts. Sequencing used immunoSEQ multiplex PCR; TCRdb keeps in-frame clones, though not all of them. Of around 53,000 clones in the sample, 65% to 85% were seen once. Germline V gene data show CDR1 as MGHDK and CDR2 as SYGVNS. Trimming removed 1 base at V and 4 bases at J, with 10 bases between. The CDR3 has 14 amino acids. The rearrangement joins TRBV25-1 to TRBJ1-2; D is uncertain. The sample in question was peripheral blood, obtained from a patient treated with photon-based radiotherapy. The source of this sequence is a man aged 45-65 years with gastric cancer. CDR3 DNA: TGTGCCAGCAGTGAATCCGGTCCGGTCTATGGCTACACCTTC. Translating it yields CASSESGPVYGYTF.